This passage covers 17 T cell receptor beta chains from one sample sequenced in a study of cytomegalovirus exposure and HLA in healthy donors. Primers for the PCR totalled 60 Vbeta and 13 Jbeta. The table came from immunoSEQ multiplex PCR; TCRdb's copy has only in-frame clones and leaves some out. The sample holds over 85,000 clones, roughly three quarters seen once. The sequenced sample consisted of PBMCs. Receptors originate from a woman aged 40 to 50 in good health and CMV-seronegative.

This chain joins TRBV30 and TRBJ1-5; 8 nucleotides line up with TRBD1. After removal of 2 bases from V and 3 bases from J, the junction contained 12 bases not matched to a gene. The CDR3 contains 17 residues. Germline-derived CDR1 and CDR2 are GTSNPN and SVGIG (reference sequence). In nucleotides, the CDR3 is TGTGCCTGGAGTAAGGCAGGGGGCGGAAGCATCAATCAGCCCCAGCATTTT. Translation gives CAWSKAGGGSINQPQHF.

This clone was seen a few times. The rearrangement joins TRBV6-4 to TRBJ1-1; a possible D gene is TRBD1 (6 bases). The germline gives CDR1 MRHNA, CDR2 SNTAGT. The CDR3 extends over 15 amino acids. Trimming took off 7 bases at V and 1 base at J, with 16 bases between the two ends. The CDR3 DNA follows: TGTGCCAGCACAAGCCGGGACACAAAGAACACTGAAGCTTTCTTT. Protein sequence: CASTSRDTKNTEAFF.

This chain joins TRBV11-2 and TRBJ2-1; D is possibly TRBD1 (5 bases). Trimming cost V 8 bases and J 3 bases, with 14 bases left between them. This CDR3 has 14 residues. Germline V gene lookup returns CDR1 SGHAT and CDR2 FQNNGV. The CDR3 spells CASGRTPVYNEQFF. For the CDR3, the DNA is TGTGCCAGCGGCCGGACACCCGTCTACAATGAGCAGTTCTTC.

This chain connects TRBV5-4 to TRBJ1-1, with D hard to call. CDR1 is SGHNT and CDR2 is YYREEE in the germline V gene (reference sequence). CDR3 length: 13 amino acids. Trimming took 5 bases from V and 8 from J, leaving 16 bases between them. The CDR3 loop is CASRPGVKEEAFF. DNA of the CDR3: TGTGCCAGCAGGCCCGGGGTAAAAGAGGAAGCTTTCTTT.

This clone showed up just a few times. The rearrangement joins TRBV19 to TRBJ1-4; D remains ambiguous. The CDR3 has 14 residues. The germline V gene encodes CDR1 LNHDA and CDR2 SQIVND (reference sequence). Deletions cut 4 bases from V and 7 bases from J, with 13 bases between. The CDR3 loop is CASSTLTYSEKLFF. The CDR3 DNA sequence: TGTGCCAGTAGTACACTTACGTACAGTGAAAAACTGTTTTTT.

This chain connects TRBV14 to TRBJ2-1; TRBD2 matches at 11 bases. The germline gives CDR1 SGHDN, CDR2 FVKESK. The J segment lost 6 bases and the V segment lost 4 bases, leaving 5 bases of the junction unmatched. This CDR3 region has 15 residues. CDR3 in DNA: TGTGCCAGCAGCCGAATTAGCGGGGGGGCCAATGAGCAGTTCTTC. The encoded protein is CASSRISGGANEQFF.

This rearrangement joins TRBV14 to TRBJ2-1, with a tentative D call TRBD1 (5 bases). This CDR3 has 15 amino acids. The V end was cut by 4 bases, the J end by 2 bases, with 12 bases between. Germline V gene lookup returns CDR1 SGHDN and CDR2 FVKESK. The CDR3 is CASSRTPDPYNEQFF. The CDR3 DNA is TGTGCCAGCAGCCGGACACCTGACCCCTACAATGAGCAGTTCTTC.

The gene calls are TRBV7-2 and TRBJ2-7, with a tentative D call TRBD1 (5 bases). The germline gives CDR1 SGHTA, CDR2 FQGNSA. The CDR3 spans 14 residues. Trimming pared 5 bases from V and 0 bases from J, leaving 11 bases between. CDR3 nucleotide sequence: TGTGCCAGCAGCCTCCCCAGGGTCTCCTACGAGCAGTACTTC. Its protein is CASSLPRVSYEQYF.

The chain recombines TRBV14 with TRBJ1-2; a weak D match, TRBD1 (5 bases). Germline V CDR1 and CDR2: SGHDN, FVKESK. This CDR3 contains 15 residues. The ends were cut back, 1 base at V and 4 bases at J, with 13 bases in the middle. DNA of the CDR3: TGTGCCAGCAGCCAAGGAACAGGCGGCATCTATGGCTACACCTTC. This gives the protein CASSQGTGGIYGYTF.

The chain carries TRBV2 and TRBJ2-1; D call uncertain. The CDR3 spans 12 residues. CDR1 is SNHLY and CDR2 is FYNNEI in the germline V gene. Deletions cut 1 base from V and 6 bases from J, with 4 bases between. The CDR3 bases are TGTGCCAGCAGTGAAGAGCCCAATGAGCAGTTCTTC. Its protein product is CASSEEPNEQFF.

J is TRBJ1-4 and V is TRBV27, with 7 nucleotides matching TRBD1. Germline V CDR1 and CDR2: MNHEY, SMNVEV (reference sequence). V lost 5 bases and J lost 3; bases outside the gene matches: 6. CDR3 length equals 15 residues. CDR3 protein: CASSPDRVANEKLFF. The CDR3, as DNA: TGTGCCAGCAGTCCCGACAGGGTAGCTAATGAAAAACTGTTTTTT.

The chain has TRBV7-2 and TRBJ2-1; D not resolved. The CDR3 runs to 17 residues. Germline CDR1 and CDR2: SGHTA and FQGNSA. Trimming removed 5 bases at V and 3 bases at J, with 20 bases between. The CDR3 nucleotides are TGTGCCAGCAGCCCCACCTCCGGTCAAGCGTTCTACAATGAGCAGTTCTTC. It specifies CASSPTSGQAFYNEQFF.

The chain is built from TRBV7-2 and TRBJ2-2; 12 nucleotides match TRBD2. V lost 3 bases, J lost 3 bases, and 11 bases stayed unmatched. Germline CDR1 reads SGHTA; CDR2 reads FQGNSA. The CDR3 totals 19 residues. CDR3 amino acids: CASSFLLAGGHGDTGELFF. The CDR3, as DNA: TGTGCCAGCAGCTTCTTACTAGCGGGGGGCCACGGGGACACCGGGGAGCTGTTTTTT.

This chain uses TRBV27 with TRBJ1-2; D gene ambiguous. The germline gives CDR1 MNHEY, CDR2 SMNVEV (reference sequence). The CDR3 spans 14 residues. Trimming took 5 bases from V and 8 from J, leaving 18 bases between them. CDR3 residues: CASSLTSSAWGYTF. CDR3 coding DNA: TGTGCCAGCAGTCTAACCAGCAGCGCCTGGGGCTACACCTTC.

This clone was seen a few times. The chain is built from TRBV5-8 and TRBJ2-7; 8 positions match TRBD1. CDR1 is SGHTS, CDR2 YDEGEE, per germline. The CDR3 length is 13 residues. V was clipped by 6 bases and J by 1 base; unmatched bases: 3. DNA of the CDR3: TGTGCCAGCAACCGACAGGGGTCCTACGAGCAGTACTTC. It codes for CASNRQGSYEQYF.

The V call is TRBV5-4, the J call TRBJ2-6; 7 nucleotides agree with TRBD1. The V segment lost 7 bases and the J segment 5 bases; nucleotides outside the gene matches: 18. CDR3 length equals 18 residues. Germline V lookup: CDR1 SGHNT, CDR2 YYREEE (reference sequence). The CDR3 DNA sequence: TGTGCCAGCCCAGAGATTCGAGGGGGCGCCAAATGGGCCAACGTCCTGACTTTC. This sequence encodes CASPEIRGGAKWANVLTF.

The chain carries TRBV7-3 and TRBJ2-7; TRBD1 matches 8 bases. Losses at the gene ends were 5 bases for V and 4 bases for J; bases not matched to a gene: 10. The CDR3 covers 15 residues. Germline V gene lookup returns CDR1 SGHTA and CDR2 FQGTGA. Here the CDR3 reads CASSASGTGLYEQYF. In nucleotides, the CDR3 is TGTGCCAGCAGCGCGTCCGGGACAGGCCTTTACGAGCAGTACTTC.